One T cell receptor (beta chain) is described in this entry. Then a second PCR, running about 6 to 12 cycles, was carried out with a sample-barcoded 5' primer and a J-beta primer mix. TCRdb processed the 5' RACE reads anew with MiXCR; each CDR3 protein has one entry. Altogether about 720,000 distinct CDR3 sequences are present, more than 20% being singletons, with the ten largest covering approximately 4%. This sample is part of a study of blood T cells in healthy people across ages. Trimming pared 6 bases from V and 7 bases from J, leaving 6 bases between. The CDR3 length is 11 residues. Per germline, CDR1 MDHEN and CDR2 SYDVKM. These sequences were also reported in another study, on T cells of mothers and their children.

The receptor was derived from a boy aged 5 to 17 in good health. Material for sequencing was blood. The chain employs TRBV28 and TRBJ1-4; D is unresolved. The DNA of the CDR3 is TGTGCCAGCAGGGACTTTGAAAAACTGTTTTTT. This translates into CASRDFEKLFF.